A selection of T cell receptor beta chains follows, all from one sample in a study of cytomegalovirus exposure and HLA in healthy donors. The method was immunoSEQ multiplex PCR; TCRdb's version includes in-frame clones alone and lacks a portion of them. Among about 150,000 clones, about 86% were seen once, and the ten largest hold around 2.1%. Input material: PBMCs. Receptors originate from a human donor in good health. Each CDR3 is given with its conserved first and last residue. A D gene is named only where the DNA matches it firmly. Clone size is shown for a subset of rows, as once, few, many or a class of expanded clone.

size	D	V	J	CDR3	DNA
.	.	TRBV9	TRBJ2-3	CASSLVTGDTQYF	TGTGCCAGCAGCTTAGTTACAGGAGATACGCAGTATTTT
once	.	TRBV27	TRBJ2-1	CASSLYLGASYNEQFF	TGTGCCAGCAGTTTATATTTGGGGGCCTCCTACAATGAGCAGTTCTTC
few	TRBD1	TRBV10-2	TRBJ2-7	CASREGQGDYEQYF	TGCGCCAGCAGGGAAGGACAGGGAGACTACGAGCAGTACTTC
.	TRBD1	TRBV7-9	TRBJ1-5	CASSKSGQKNQPQHF	TGTGCCAGCAGCAAATCGGGACAGAAGAATCAGCCCCAGCATTTT
.	TRBD1	TRBV13	TRBJ1-1	CASSPETGPEDTEAFF	TGTGCCAGCAGCCCCGAGACAGGGCCGGAGGACACTGAAGCTTTCTTT
.	TRBD1	TRBV14	TRBJ2-1	CASSQDDRAYNEQFF	TGTGCCAGCAGCCAAGATGACAGGGCATACAATGAGCAGTTCTTC
.	.	TRBV28	TRBJ2-7	CASRTTSYEQYF	TGTGCCAGCAGGACTACTTCCTACGAGCAGTACTTC
.	TRBD2	TRBV4-1	TRBJ2-7	CASSPHIAGGVSYEQYF	TGCGCCAGCAGCCCGCATATAGCGGGAGGGGTATCCTACGAGCAGTACTTC
few	.	TRBV9	TRBJ2-7	CASSVSSGSYEQYF	TGTGCCAGCAGCGTAAGCAGCGGCTCCTACGAGCAGTACTTC
.	TRBD2	TRBV5-1	TRBJ2-2	CASSGTSGRQGELFF	TGCGCCAGCAGCGGAACTAGCGGGAGGCAAGGGGAGCTGTTTTTT
.	.	TRBV14	TRBJ1-6	CASSHVTENSPLHF	TGTGCCAGCAGCCATGTTACAGAGAATTCACCCCTCCACTTT
.	.	TRBV18	TRBJ2-7	CASSPSRTQGSYEQYF	TGTGCCAGCTCACCAAGCCGCACCCAGGGCTCCTACGAGCAGTACTTC
.	TRBD1	TRBV11-2	TRBJ1-5	CASSRQGAGNQPQHF	TGTGCCAGCAGCCGACAGGGGGCCGGCAATCAGCCCCAGCATTTT
.	TRBD2	TRBV7-2	TRBJ2-4	CASSQAGRGAVAKNIQYF	TGTGCCAGCAGCCAGGCGGGGCGGGGGGCCGTAGCCAAAAACATTCAGTACTTC
.	.	TRBV27	TRBJ2-4	CASSPPKLAKNIQYF	TGTGCCAGCAGTCCCCCTAAACTAGCCAAAAACATTCAGTACTTC
.	TRBD1	TRBV6-1	TRBJ1-4	CASRRQGGEDEKLFF	TGTGCCAGCAGAAGACAGGGTGGGGAAGATGAAAAACTGTTTTTT
.	TRBD1	TRBV5-1	TRBJ1-1	CASSFGQGYEAFF	TGCGCCAGCAGCTTCGGACAGGGCTATGAAGCTTTCTTT
.	TRBD1	TRBV19	TRBJ2-7	CASSIKAGGFEQYF	TGTGCCAGTAGTATTAAGGCAGGGGGTTTCGAGCAGTACTTC
once	.	TRBV2	TRBJ1-2	CASSEDSRPRVYGYTF	TGTGCCAGCAGCGAGGACAGCAGACCTAGGGTCTATGGCTACACCTTC
.	TRBD1	TRBV5-1	TRBJ1-3	CASSLTGATAPNTIYF	TGCGCCAGCAGCTTGACAGGGGCCACGGCCCCGAACACCATATATTTT
.	TRBD1	TRBV28	TRBJ1-5	CASSPPGQGRQPQHF	TGTGCCAGCAGTCCCCCAGGACAGGGTCGACAGCCCCAGCATTTT
.	TRBD2	TRBV5-4	TRBJ2-1	CASSLGTSSYNEQFF	TGTGCCAGCAGCTTAGGGACTAGCTCCTACAATGAGCAGTTCTTC
once	TRBD2	TRBV18	TRBJ2-7	CASSPTGLAYEQYF	TGTGCCAGCTCACCTACTGGACTAGCCTACGAGCAGTACTTC
.	.	TRBV27	TRBJ1-5	CASSFGSTGNQPQHF	TGTGCCAGCAGTTTCGGGAGTACGGGCAATCAGCCCCAGCATTTT
.	.	TRBV2	TRBJ2-1	CASSVASVYNEQFF	TGTGCCAGCAGTGTAGCTAGCGTCTACAATGAGCAGTTCTTC
.	TRBD2	TRBV4-3	TRBJ2-3	CASSQEAIAGVTDTQYF	TGCGCCAGCAGCCAAGAAGCTATAGCGGGGGTCACAGATACGCAGTATTTT
once	TRBD1	TRBV5-1	TRBJ2-5	CASSDRDRGLETQYF	TGCGCCAGCAGCGACCGGGACAGGGGCCTAGAGACCCAGTACTTC
.	TRBD1	TRBV27	TRBJ2-7	CASSPSTSGTGLYEQYF	TGTGCCAGCAGTCCTTCCACATCCGGGACAGGGTTATACGAGCAGTACTTC
.	TRBD1	TRBV27	TRBJ1-6	CASSPTTMTGANSPLHF	TGTGCCAGCAGTCCCACTACCATGACAGGGGCTAATTCACCCCTCCACTTT
.	.	TRBV6-4	TRBJ2-7	CASSEPGDIPQYF	TGTGCCAGCAGTGAGCCCGGGGACATACCCCAGTACTTC
.	.	TRBV11-2	TRBJ2-6	CASSSITGPGANVLTF	TGTGCCAGCAGCTCCATCACAGGGCCTGGGGCCAACGTCCTGACTTTC
.	TRBD1	TRBV5-8	TRBJ1-5	CASSSGQGDNQPQHF	TGTGCCAGCAGCTCGGGACAGGGGGACAATCAGCCCCAGCATTTT
.	TRBD1	TRBV7-9	TRBJ1-5	CASSLDGRGEVPQHF	TGTGCCAGCAGCTTAGATGGCAGGGGGGAAGTGCCCCAGCATTTT
.	.	TRBV28	TRBJ1-2	CASSFMGLTGFIFYGYTF	TGTGCCAGCAGTTTTATGGGTCTAACAGGGTTTATTTTCTATGGCTACACCTTC
.	.	TRBV11-2	TRBJ2-7	CASSLDLQGYEQYF	TGTGCCAGCAGCTTAGATCTCCAGGGTTACGAGCAGTACTTC
.	.	TRBV9	TRBJ2-7	CASSVVAGATSEQYF	TGTGCCAGCAGCGTAGTAGCTGGGGCCACCAGTGAGCAGTACTTC
.	TRBD1	TRBV19	TRBJ1-3	CASLKTSTGVLSGNTIYF	TGTGCCAGCCTAAAAACCTCGACAGGGGTATTATCCGGAAACACCATATATTTT
.	.	TRBV11-2	TRBJ1-2	CASSLGGLGEDGYTF	TGTGCCAGCAGCTTGGGAGGTTTAGGGGAGGATGGCTACACCTTC
.	.	TRBV4-1	TRBJ2-1	CASSQGGHNSYNEQFF	TGCGCCAGCAGCCAAGGCGGGCATAACTCCTACAATGAGCAGTTCTTC
.	.	TRBV6-1	TRBJ1-1	CASNDGGGTEAFF	TGTGCCAGCAATGACGGGGGTGGGACTGAAGCTTTCTTT
.	.	TRBV10-3	TRBJ2-7	CAISVTGLMGAYEQYF	TGTGCCATCAGTGTTACAGGGCTTATGGGGGCATACGAGCAGTACTTC
once	.	TRBV28	TRBJ2-1	CASSSASVSIGNEQFF	TGTGCCAGCAGTTCCGCCTCCGTTAGCATAGGCAATGAGCAGTTCTTC
.	.	TRBV7-9	TRBJ1-4	CASSLAKRTDEKLFF	TGTGCCAGCAGCTTAGCGAAAAGGACAGATGAAAAACTGTTTTTT
.	.	TRBV9	TRBJ1-1	CASSVDSGDVEAFF	TGTGCCAGCAGCGTAGATTCAGGGGATGTTGAAGCTTTCTTT
.	TRBD2	TRBV7-8	TRBJ2-3	CASSPVTGGGFTDTQYF	TGTGCCAGCAGCCCCGTAACGGGCGGGGGGTTTACAGATACGCAGTATTTT
.	.	TRBV5-1	TRBJ1-1	CASSGRGGNTEAFF	TGCGCCAGCAGCGGTCGGGGAGGAAACACTGAAGCTTTCTTT
.	TRBD1	TRBV27	TRBJ1-3	CASSPYGTVVNTIYF	TGTGCCAGCAGTCCCTACGGGACAGTGGTAAACACCATATATTTT
.	TRBD1	TRBV4-1	TRBJ1-1	CASSQSNGQGLTEAFF	TGCGCCAGCAGCCAATCTAATGGACAGGGGTTGACTGAAGCTTTCTTT
.	TRBD2	TRBV5-6	TRBJ2-5	CASNLAGGRETQYF	TGTGCCAGCAACCTAGCGGGGGGAAGGGAGACCCAGTACTTC
.	TRBD1	TRBV5-4	TRBJ1-4	CASSLWGTVGNEKLFF	TGTGCCAGCAGCTTGTGGGGGACAGTGGGTAATGAAAAACTGTTTTTT
.	TRBD2	TRBV5-1	TRBJ2-1	CASSLTSGSPNEQFF	TGCGCCAGCAGCTTAACTAGCGGGAGCCCCAATGAGCAGTTCTTC
.	TRBD1	TRBV7-2	TRBJ1-6	CASSLRESGTGYSPLHF	TGTGCCAGCAGCTTACGTGAATCCGGGACAGGGTATTCACCCCTCCACTTT
few	.	TRBV27	TRBJ1-2	CASSLRGNYGYTF	TGTGCCAGCAGTTTAAGGGGGAACTATGGCTACACCTTC
few	TRBD2	TRBV7-2	TRBJ2-7	CASSLEGLAGDYEQYF	TGTGCCAGCAGCTTAGAGGGGCTAGCGGGAGATTACGAGCAGTACTTC
.	TRBD1	TRBV7-3	TRBJ2-1	CASSLGGETYNEQFF	TGTGCCAGCAGCCTAGGGGGCGAAACCTACAATGAGCAGTTCTTC